The 32 T cell receptor beta chains in this list originate from one sample, sequenced in a study of cytomegalovirus exposure and HLA in healthy donors. It was with 60 Vbeta and 13 Jbeta primers that the PCR ran. The repertoire was sequenced with immunoSEQ multiplex PCR; TCRdb's copy has only in-frame clones and lacks some. Seen here are more than 150,000 clones, over 80% observed once, and the top ten hold around 1.6%. Sequenced material: PBMCs. Receptors originate from a young woman in good health and CMV-seronegative.

The sample holds one count of this clone. The chain carries TRBV11-2 and TRBJ2-2, with 8 bases aligning to TRBD1. This CDR3 is built from 14 residues. Losses at the gene ends were 5 bases for V and 6 bases for J; bases not matched to a gene: 5. Germline assignment: CDR1 SGHAT and CDR2 FQNNGV. The CDR3 sequence: CASSRRGQAGELFF. The DNA of the CDR3 is TGTGCCAGCAGCCGACGGGGACAGGCCGGGGAGCTGTTTTTT.

The genes are TRBV5-1 and TRBJ2-6; D perhaps matches TRBD1 (6 bases). Germline CDR1 reads SGHRS; CDR2 reads YFSETQ. The length of the CDR3 is 17 residues. The V end lost 2 bases, the J end lost 0 bases, and 12 bases lay between the germline ends. The CDR3 sequence: CASSLQGTRSGANVLTF. CDR3 sequence (DNA): TGCGCCAGCAGCTTACAGGGAACCCGCTCTGGGGCCAACGTCCTGACTTTC.

This clone was recorded a few times. This chain connects TRBV29-1 to TRBJ2-5; D may be TRBD2 (5 bases). CDR3 length: 12 residues. CDR1 SQVTM and CDR2 ANQGSEA come from the germline V gene. Trimming pared 4 bases from V and 4 bases from J, leaving 10 bases between. The CDR3 sequence is CSVAEVGETQYF. DNA for the CDR3: TGCAGCGTTGCGGAGGTCGGAGAGACCCAGTACTTC.

The chain combines TRBV9 with TRBJ1-1, with D unclear. Trimming took 0 bases from V and 4 from J, leaving 7 bases between them. The CDR3 covers 13 residues. Looked up from germline, CDR1 is SGDLS and CDR2 is YYNGEE. The CDR3 loop reads CASSVDPGTEAFF. CDR3 bases: TGTGCCAGCAGCGTAGACCCCGGCACTGAAGCTTTCTTT. Complete variable domain (other parts from reference TRBV9 and TRBJ1-1): DSGVTQTPKHLITATGQRVTLRCSPRSGDLSVYWYQQSLDQGLQFLIQYYNGEERAKGNILERFSAQQFPDLHSELNLSSLELGDSALYFCASSVDPGTEAFFGQGTRLTVV.

This chain connects TRBV9 to TRBJ1-3; TRBD1 matches 7 bases. This CDR3 has 17 residues. Germline V gene sequence: CDR1 SGDLS, CDR2 YYNGEE. Losses at the gene ends were 2 bases for V and 3 bases for J; bases not matched to a gene: 11. The CDR3 region has the DNA TGTGCCAGCAGCGTTGGGGGCGCAGGGGGTGATGGAAACACCATATATTTT. Its translation is CASSVGGAGGDGNTIYF. The full variable domain, its missing parts supplied by reference TRBV9 and TRBJ1-3, is DSGVTQTPKHLITATGQRVTLRCSPRSGDLSVYWYQQSLDQGLQFLIQYYNGEERAKGNILERFSAQQFPDLHSELNLSSLELGDSALYFCASSVGGAGGDGNTIYFGEGSWLTVV.

The chain recombines TRBV19 with TRBJ2-7; D is uncertain. Trimming removed 2 bases at V and 3 bases at J, with 11 bases between. Germline-derived CDR1 and CDR2 are LNHDA and SQIVND (reference sequence). CDR3 length: 14 residues. In nucleotides, the CDR3 is TGTGCCAGTAGTATAAGCCTGAGTTACTACGAGCAGTACTTC. This sequence encodes CASSISLSYYEQYF.

This clone turned up a few times. The chain combines TRBV28 with TRBJ1-1, with D tentatively TRBD1 (6 bases). The CDR3 contains 14 residues. Trimming cost V 6 bases and J 0 bases, with 11 bases left between them. Per germline, CDR1 MDHEN and CDR2 SYDVKM. CDR3 loop: CASRPTGLNTEAFF. In DNA form, the CDR3 reads TGTGCCAGCAGACCAACAGGGTTGAACACTGAAGCTTTCTTT.

This clone was recorded once. The chain carries TRBV2 and TRBJ1-2; 11 positions match TRBD1. This CDR3 has 15 amino acids. The V gene end was trimmed by 4 bases and the J gene end by 4 bases; junction bases not matched to a gene: 5. Per germline, CDR1 SNHLY and CDR2 FYNNEI. The CDR3 region is CASSGGTGGAYGYTF. CDR3 nucleotide sequence: TGTGCCAGCAGTGGCGGGACAGGGGGGGCCTATGGCTACACCTTC.

The chain carries TRBV28 and TRBJ2-5; tentative D call: TRBD1 (5 bases). Looked up from germline, CDR1 is MDHEN and CDR2 is SYDVKM. The CDR3 contains 17 residues. Between the trimmed V and J ends, which lost 8 bases and 2 bases, there was a span of 24 bases. This chain's CDR3 is CASSRRDGHSFQETQYF. CDR3 sequence (DNA): TGTGCCAGCTCCAGGCGAGACGGACATTCCTTTCAAGAGACCCAGTACTTC.

This chain links TRBV6-5 with TRBJ1-1; possibly TRBD1 for D (5 bases). V shed 3 bases and J shed 5 bases, with 13 bases lying between them. The germline gives CDR1 MNHEY, CDR2 SVGAGI. This CDR3 comprises 14 residues. CDR3 sequence: CASSYFQGRTEAFF. DNA for the CDR3: TGTGCCAGCAGTTATTTCCAGGGAAGGACTGAAGCTTTCTTT.

The gene calls are TRBV5-6 and TRBJ2-4; TRBD2 is a possible D gene (5 bases). The CDR3 contains 14 residues. Trimming took off 4 bases at V and 8 bases at J, with 16 bases between the two ends. Looked up from germline, CDR1 is SGHDT and CDR2 is YYEEEE. The CDR3 sequence: CASSPRMLGDIQYF. The CDR3 DNA reads as TGTGCCAGCAGCCCGCGAATGTTGGGAGACATTCAGTACTTC. The entire variable domain, with the rest obtained from reference TRBV5-6 and TRBJ2-4, is as follows: DAGVTQSPTHLIKTRGQQVTLRCSPKSGHDTVSWYQQALGQGPQFIFQYYEEEERQRGNFPDRFSGHQFPNYSSELNVNALLLGDSALYLCASSPRMLGDIQYFGAGTRLSVL.

The gene calls are TRBV19 and TRBJ2-5, with D tentatively TRBD2 (5 bases). The CDR3 has 13 amino acids. CDR1 LNHDA and CDR2 SQIVND come from the germline V gene (reference sequence). Between the trimmed V and J ends, which lost 3 bases and 1 base, there was a span of 6 bases. The CDR3 DNA sequence: TGTGCCAGTAGTATTGGGAGCCAAGAGACCCAGTACTTC. It specifies CASSIGSQETQYF.

The V call is TRBV5-1, the J call TRBJ2-5, with 13 bases lining up with TRBD2. V trimming: 4 bases; J trimming: 0 bases; junction bases outside the gene matches: 3. Germline assignment: CDR1 SGHRS and CDR2 YFSETQ. This CDR3 is built from 16 residues. Here the CDR3 reads CASSQGTSGNQETQYF. The CDR3 nucleotides read TGCGCCAGCAGCCAAGGGACTAGCGGGAACCAAGAGACCCAGTACTTC.

The J gene is TRBJ1-3, the V gene TRBV29-1, with a possible D match to TRBD1 (6 bases). The V gene lost 7 bases and the J gene lost 2 bases, with 12 bases spanning the gap. This CDR3 comprises 13 residues. CDR1 SQVTM and CDR2 ANQGSEA come from the germline V gene. CDR3: CSAQGAAGNTIYF. As DNA, the CDR3 is TGCAGCGCACAGGGTGCAGCTGGAAACACCATATATTTT.

The chain employs TRBV7-9 and TRBJ1-6; a weak D match, TRBD1 (5 bases). Between the trimmed V and J ends, which lost 0 bases and 8 bases, there was a span of 11 bases. This CDR3 spans 15 amino acids. Germline V gives CDR1 SEHNR, CDR2 FQNEAQ (reference sequence). The chain's CDR3 is CASSLAAGLDSPLHF. The CDR3 DNA sequence: TGTGCCAGCAGCTTAGCGGCAGGGCTGGATTCACCCCTCCACTTT.

V is TRBV6-5 and J is TRBJ1-1; unclear D gene. CDR1 is MNHEY, CDR2 SVGAGI, per germline. The CDR3 consists of 13 residues. V lost 5 bases and J lost 7, with 14 bases in between. The CDR3 is CASSPGMALEAFF. The CDR3 DNA sequence: TGTGCCAGCAGTCCGGGGATGGCCCTTGAAGCTTTCTTT.

The chain has TRBV9 and TRBJ2-1; perhaps TRBD1 as D (6 bases). This CDR3 is 17 amino acids long. The germline V gene encodes CDR1 SGDLS and CDR2 YYNGEE. Trimming cost V 4 bases and J 3 bases, with 20 bases left between them. The CDR3 DNA follows: TGTGCCAGCAGCCCCCGACAGGCCAAGCCCAACTACAATGAGCAGTTCTTC. As protein: CASSPRQAKPNYNEQFF.

Here the CDR3 DNA reads TGTGCCAGCAGCCCCGGGGAGGTAATAGGGTATGGCTACACCTTC. This sequence encodes CASSPGEVIGYGYTF. The chain employs TRBV6-6 and TRBJ1-2; D unresolved. Germline loops: CDR1 MNHNY, CDR2 SVGAGI (reference sequence). This CDR3 is built from 15 residues. V was pared by 6 bases and J by 5 bases, with 19 bases between.

This chain connects TRBV29-1 to TRBJ1-4; a possible D gene is TRBD1 (6 bases). V was pared by 1 base and J by 5 bases, with 8 bases between. Germline V gene data show CDR1 as SQVTM and CDR2 as ANQGSEA. The CDR3 contains 13 residues. Here the CDR3 reads CSVEGTVNEKLFF. As DNA, the CDR3 is TGCAGCGTTGAAGGGACAGTGAATGAAAAACTGTTTTTT. Complete variable domain (other parts from reference TRBV29-1 and TRBJ1-4): SAVISQKPSRDICQRGTSLTIQCQVDSQVTMMFWYRQQPGQSLTLIATANQGSEATYESGFVIDKFPISRPNLTFSTLTVSNMSPEDSSIYLCSVEGTVNEKLFFGSGTQLSVL.

This CDR3 is CAISELTGYGYTF. CDR3 DNA sequence: TGTGCCATCAGTGAGCTTACAGGGTATGGCTACACCTTC. The J gene is TRBJ1-2, the V gene TRBV10-3; tentative D call: TRBD1 (6 bases). The V and J ends lost 2 bases and 5 bases respectively, with 9 bases between them. The CDR3 runs to 13 residues. Germline lookup yields CDR1 ENHRY and CDR2 SYGVKD.

The rearrangement joins TRBV28 to TRBJ1-2; TRBD1 agrees at 8 bases. Germline CDR1 MDHEN, CDR2 SYDVKM. V was clipped by 6 bases and J by 5 bases; unmatched bases: 11. The CDR3 spans 15 residues. Here the CDR3 reads CASRETGTGHYGYTF. CDR3 in DNA: TGTGCCAGCAGAGAAACCGGGACAGGTCATTATGGCTACACCTTC.

The chain recombines TRBV25-1 with TRBJ1-2; TRBD1 matches 7 bases. Losses at the gene ends were 0 bases for V and 5 bases for J; bases not matched to a gene: 6. Germline V gene lookup returns CDR1 MGHDK and CDR2 SYGVNS. The CDR3 runs to 15 residues. As DNA, the CDR3 is TGTGCCAGCAGTGAATATGGTGACAGGGTATATGGCTACACCTTC. It yields the protein CASSEYGDRVYGYTF.

The chain recombines TRBV10-2 with TRBJ1-2; 7 bases are a match to TRBD1. The CDR3 runs to 12 residues. Germline lookup yields CDR1 WSHSY and CDR2 SAAADI. With V trimmed by 5 bases and J by 8 bases, 5 bases remained unmatched. The CDR3 DNA reads TGCGCCAGCAGTACCTTACAGGGGGGCTACACCTTC. Translated, it gives CASSTLQGGYTF.

The V and J genes are TRBV28 and TRBJ1-1; the D is unclear. The V gene lost 5 bases and the J gene lost 5 bases, with 12 bases spanning the gap. The CDR3 totals 13 residues. Looked up from germline, CDR1 is MDHEN and CDR2 is SYDVKM. For the CDR3, the DNA is TGTGCCAGCAGTACCCATGCCGGGACTGAAGCTTTCTTT. Amino acids: CASSTHAGTEAFF.

CDR3 loop: CASSFGSSNQPQHF. The DNA of the CDR3 is TGTGCCAGCAGTTTTGGGAGTAGCAATCAGCCCCAGCATTTT. The chain employs TRBV28 and TRBJ1-5; D call uncertain. Trimming left V 3 bases short and J 0 bases short, with 6 bases between. The CDR3 length is 14 residues. Germline V lookup: CDR1 MDHEN, CDR2 SYDVKM.

The chain employs TRBV9 and TRBJ2-3; 11 nucleotides align to TRBD2. CDR1 and CDR2 from the germline V gene are SGDLS and YYNGEE. J gave up 11 bases and V 3 bases, and 8 bases lay outside the gene matches. This CDR3 is 14 amino acids long. This chain's CDR3 is CASSAQSGLAGQYF. In DNA, the CDR3 is TGTGCCAGCAGCGCCCAGTCCGGACTAGCGGGGCAGTATTTT.

The chain employs TRBV4-2 and TRBJ1-2; the D gene is possibly TRBD1 (6 bases). The germline gives CDR1 LGHNA, CDR2 YNFKEQ. V dropped 1 base and J dropped 5 bases, with 8 bases sitting between them. The CDR3 loop spans 13 amino acids. The CDR3 sequence: CASSQGTAYGYTF. As DNA, the CDR3 is TGTGCCAGCAGCCAAGGGACAGCTTATGGCTACACCTTC.

The chain combines TRBV10-2 with TRBJ2-7, with TRBD2 identical over 8 bases. Germline V CDR1 and CDR2: WSHSY, SAAADI. The length of the CDR3 is 14 residues. The trim removed 6 bases at V and 3 bases at J, leaving 7 bases unmatched. The CDR3 is CASRPGTSSYEQYF. As DNA, the CDR3 is TGCGCCAGCAGACCCGGGACTAGTAGCTACGAGCAGTACTTC.

Notes on this clone: It may be a read error: a sequence one base away is much more abundant. The V gene is TRBV2, the J gene TRBJ1-2, with 8 bases fitting TRBD1. Germline-derived CDR1 and CDR2 are SNHLY and FYNNEI. This CDR3 contains 20 residues. For the CDR3, the DNA is TGTCCCAGCAGTGGCGCCACGACAGGGGCGCCACCATTCCTACCCTATGGCTACACCTTC. This encodes CPSSGATTGAPPFLPYGYTF.

The rearrangement links TRBV11-2 to TRBJ2-1; D is possibly TRBD1 (6 bases). The germline V and J ends were trimmed by 5 bases and 4 bases, with 9 bases remaining between them. Germline V gene data show CDR1 as SGHAT and CDR2 as FQNNGV. The CDR3 has 13 amino acids. In DNA, the CDR3 is TGTGCCAGCAGCGGACAGAGATACAATGAGCAGTTCTTC. Translated: CASSGQRYNEQFF.

This sequence joins TRBV19 and TRBJ1-1, with TRBD1 matching 8 bases. This CDR3 is built from 17 residues. The germline V gene encodes CDR1 LNHDA and CDR2 SQIVND (reference sequence). V trimming: 7 bases; J trimming: 4 bases; junction bases outside the gene matches: 17. CDR3 bases: TGTGCCAGTAAAGTAGTGTCAGGGGGCGATGTAGGCACTGAAGCTTTCTTT. The encoded protein is CASKVVSGGDVGTEAFF.

The chain carries TRBV18 and TRBJ1-1, with D possibly being TRBD1 (6 bases). The CDR3 has 16 amino acids. Trimming took 0 bases from V and 5 from J, leaving 16 bases between them. CDR1 and CDR2 (germline): KGHSH, LQKENI. CDR3 in amino acids: CASSPPSGARGTEAFF. CDR3 DNA: TGTGCCAGCTCACCACCATCAGGGGCTCGAGGGACTGAAGCTTTCTTT.